The clone carrying this TCR beta chain ranks as medium-sized (0.01 to 0.1%). Original methodology: Amplifying reference gene primers gave estimates of nucleated cell counts. Sequencing used immunoSEQ multiplex PCR; TCRdb keeps in-frame clones, though not all of them. V, J and clone size reflect that table, while D and trimming were determined from the DNA. The profile shows approximately 20,000 clones, roughly 75% of them singletons. The data are from a study of blood T cell repertoires in COVID-19. About the study: There were acute and convalescent COVID-19 samples, and they came from the United States, Italy and Spain. T cells, B-cell-depleted T cells, or PBMCs supplied cDNA or gDNA.

The V and J ends lost 5 bases and 1 base respectively, with 8 bases between them. The CDR3 is 14 residues long. Germline CDR1 and CDR2: SGHAT and FQDESV (reference sequence). This TCR came from a man aged 55 to 70 with active COVID-19. This chain links TRBV11-1 with TRBJ1-4; weak D call: TRBD1 (5 bases). Sequenced material: peripheral blood. CDR3 residues: CASSVTVTNEKLFF. CDR3 coding DNA: TGTGCCAGCAGCGTGACAGTAACTAATGAAAAACTGTTTTTT. The variable domain in full, with the rest retrieved from reference TRBV11-1 and TRBJ1-4, is EAEVAQSPRYKITEKSQAVAFWCDPISGHATLYWYRQILGQGPELLVQFQDESVVDDSQLPKDRFSAERLKGVDSTLKIQPAELGDSAMYLCASSVTVTNEKLFFGSGTQLSVL.